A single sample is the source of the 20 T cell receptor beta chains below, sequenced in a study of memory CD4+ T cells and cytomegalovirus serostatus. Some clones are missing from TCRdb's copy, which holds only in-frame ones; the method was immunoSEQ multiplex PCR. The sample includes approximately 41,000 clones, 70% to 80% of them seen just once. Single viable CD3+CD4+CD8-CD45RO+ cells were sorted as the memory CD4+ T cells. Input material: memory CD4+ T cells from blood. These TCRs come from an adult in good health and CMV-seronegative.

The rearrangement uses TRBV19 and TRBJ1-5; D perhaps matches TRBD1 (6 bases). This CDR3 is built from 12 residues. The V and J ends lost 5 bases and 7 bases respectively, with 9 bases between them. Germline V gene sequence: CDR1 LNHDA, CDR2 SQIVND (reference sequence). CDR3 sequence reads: CASSRQGQPQHF. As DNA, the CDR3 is TGTGCCAGTAGTCGTCAGGGGCAGCCCCAGCATTTT.

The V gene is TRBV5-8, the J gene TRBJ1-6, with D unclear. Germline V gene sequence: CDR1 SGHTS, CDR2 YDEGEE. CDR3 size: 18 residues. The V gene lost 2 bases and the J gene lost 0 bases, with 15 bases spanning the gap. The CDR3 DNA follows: TGTGCCAGCAGCTTCTTTGGGCAGGTCCTCTCCTATAATTCACCCCTCCACTTT. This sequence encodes CASSFFGQVLSYNSPLHF.

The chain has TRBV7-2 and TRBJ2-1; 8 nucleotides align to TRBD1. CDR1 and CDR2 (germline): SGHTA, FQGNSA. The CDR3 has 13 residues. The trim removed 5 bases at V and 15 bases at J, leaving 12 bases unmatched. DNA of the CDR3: TGTGCCAGCAGCCCATCTTCAGGGGGCTGGCCGTTCTTC. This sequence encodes CASSPSSGGWPFF.

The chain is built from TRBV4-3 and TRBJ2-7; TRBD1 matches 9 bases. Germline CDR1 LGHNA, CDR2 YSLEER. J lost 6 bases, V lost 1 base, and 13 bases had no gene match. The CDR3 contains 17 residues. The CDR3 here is CASSQVYQPDRGFEQYF. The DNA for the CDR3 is TGCGCCAGCAGCCAAGTCTATCAACCGGACAGGGGCTTCGAGCAGTACTTC.

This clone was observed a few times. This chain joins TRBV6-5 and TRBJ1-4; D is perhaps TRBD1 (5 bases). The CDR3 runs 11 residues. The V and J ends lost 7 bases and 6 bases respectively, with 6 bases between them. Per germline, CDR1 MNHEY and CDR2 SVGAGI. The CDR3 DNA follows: TGTGCCAGCACCAGGGATGAAAAACTGTTTTTT. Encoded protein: CASTRDEKLFF.

CDR3 sequence reads: CASSLAETSRRGYTF. The DNA of the CDR3 is TGTGCCAGCAGCTTGGCCGAGACTTCCCGCCGGGGCTACACCTTC. The chain recombines TRBV5-6 with TRBJ1-2, with D uncertain. The germline V gene has CDR1 SGHDT and CDR2 YYEEEE. Deletions cut 0 bases from V and 8 bases from J, with 17 bases between. CDR3 length: 15 residues.

The CDR3 protein is CASSPRVREGSTDTQYF. CDR3 bases: TGTGCCAGCTCACCAAGGGTGAGGGAAGGTTCCACAGATACGCAGTATTTT. V is TRBV18 and J is TRBJ2-3; weak D call: TRBD2 (5 bases). Germline V gene data show CDR1 as KGHSH and CDR2 as LQKENI. This CDR3 comprises 17 residues. V lost 2 bases and J 2 bases, leaving 17 bases between the germline ends.

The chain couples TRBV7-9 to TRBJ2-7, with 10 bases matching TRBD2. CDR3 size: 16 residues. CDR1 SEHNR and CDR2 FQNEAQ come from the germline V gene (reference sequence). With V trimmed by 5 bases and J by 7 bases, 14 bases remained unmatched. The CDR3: CASSPTSGRVTGEQYF. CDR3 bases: TGTGCCAGCAGCCCGACTAGCGGGCGGGTAACGGGAGAGCAGTACTTC. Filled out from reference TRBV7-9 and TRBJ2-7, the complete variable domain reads DTGVSQNPRHKITKRGQNVTFRCDPISEHNRLYWYRQTLGQGPEFLTYFQNEAQLEKSRLLSDRFSAERPKGSFSTLEIQRTEQGDSAMYLCASSPTSGRVTGEQYFGPGTRLTVT.

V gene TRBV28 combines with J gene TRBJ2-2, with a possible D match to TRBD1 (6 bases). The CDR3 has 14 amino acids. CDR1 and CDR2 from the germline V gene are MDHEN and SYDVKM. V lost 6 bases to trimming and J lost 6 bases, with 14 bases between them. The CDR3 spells CASRQQGPAGELFF. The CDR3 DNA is TGTGCCAGCAGACAACAGGGCCCGGCCGGGGAGCTGTTTTTT.

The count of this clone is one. The CDR3 protein is CAWSNSGFDEQYF. Written as DNA, the CDR3 is TGTGCCTGGAGTAATTCGGGGTTCGACGAGCAGTACTTC. The chain recombines TRBV30 with TRBJ2-7; tentatively, D is TRBD2 (5 bases). The V end lost 2 bases, the J end lost 5 bases, and 13 bases lay between the germline ends. Germline assignment: CDR1 GTSNPN and CDR2 SVGIG (reference sequence). This CDR3 has 13 amino acids.

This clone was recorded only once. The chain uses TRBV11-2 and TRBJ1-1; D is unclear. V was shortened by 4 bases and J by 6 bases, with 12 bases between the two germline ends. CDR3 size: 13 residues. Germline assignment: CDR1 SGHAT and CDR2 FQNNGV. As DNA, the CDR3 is TGTGCCAGCAGCTCCCCCAGGCGACCTGAAGCTTTCTTT. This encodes CASSSPRRPEAFF.

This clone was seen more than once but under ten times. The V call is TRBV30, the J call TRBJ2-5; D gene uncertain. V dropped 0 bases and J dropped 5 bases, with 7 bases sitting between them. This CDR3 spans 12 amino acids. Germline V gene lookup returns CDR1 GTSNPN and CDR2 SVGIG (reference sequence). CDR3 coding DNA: TGTGCCTGGAGTGTACTCGGGGAGACCCAGTACTTC. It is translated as CAWSVLGETQYF.

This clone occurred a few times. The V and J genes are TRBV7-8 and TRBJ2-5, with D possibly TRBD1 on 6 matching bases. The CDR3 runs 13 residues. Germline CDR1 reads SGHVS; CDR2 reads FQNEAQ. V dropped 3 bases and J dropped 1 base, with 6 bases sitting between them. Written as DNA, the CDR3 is TGTGCCAGCAGCTTGGACAGCCAAGAGACCCAGTACTTC. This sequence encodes CASSLDSQETQYF.

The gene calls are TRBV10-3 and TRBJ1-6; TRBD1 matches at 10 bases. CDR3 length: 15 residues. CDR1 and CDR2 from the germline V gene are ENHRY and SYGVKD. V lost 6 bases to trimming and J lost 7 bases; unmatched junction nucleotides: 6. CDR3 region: CAIRLSGQGNSPLHF. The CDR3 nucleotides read TGTGCCATCAGGTTATCGGGACAGGGGAATTCACCCCTCCACTTT.

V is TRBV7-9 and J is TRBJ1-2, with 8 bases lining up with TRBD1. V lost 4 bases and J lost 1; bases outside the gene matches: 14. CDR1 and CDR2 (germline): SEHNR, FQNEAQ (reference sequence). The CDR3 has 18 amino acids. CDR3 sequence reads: CASSSRRQGSKVNYGYTF. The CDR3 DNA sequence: TGTGCCAGCAGCTCACGGCGACAGGGGAGTAAGGTTAACTATGGCTACACCTTC.

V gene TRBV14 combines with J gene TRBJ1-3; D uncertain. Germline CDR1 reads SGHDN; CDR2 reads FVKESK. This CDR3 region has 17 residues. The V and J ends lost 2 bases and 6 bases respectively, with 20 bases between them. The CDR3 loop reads CASSQSSGRVDINTIYF. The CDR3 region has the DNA TGTGCCAGCAGCCAATCGTCCGGCCGGGTCGATATAAACACCATATATTTT.

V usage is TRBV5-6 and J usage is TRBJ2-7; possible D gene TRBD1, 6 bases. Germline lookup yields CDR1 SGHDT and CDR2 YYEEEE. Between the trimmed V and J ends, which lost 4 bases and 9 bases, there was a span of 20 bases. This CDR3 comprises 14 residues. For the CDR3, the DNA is TGTGCCAGCAGCCTAGGGGACCATTCCAGGGGGCAGTACTTC. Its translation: CASSLGDHSRGQYF.

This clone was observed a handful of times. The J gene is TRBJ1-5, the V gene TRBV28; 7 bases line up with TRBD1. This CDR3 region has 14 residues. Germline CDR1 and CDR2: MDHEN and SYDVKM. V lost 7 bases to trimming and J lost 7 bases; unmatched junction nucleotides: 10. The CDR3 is CASITQGEGQPQHF. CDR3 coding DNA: TGTGCCAGCATCACTCAGGGGGAGGGCCAGCCCCAGCATTTT.

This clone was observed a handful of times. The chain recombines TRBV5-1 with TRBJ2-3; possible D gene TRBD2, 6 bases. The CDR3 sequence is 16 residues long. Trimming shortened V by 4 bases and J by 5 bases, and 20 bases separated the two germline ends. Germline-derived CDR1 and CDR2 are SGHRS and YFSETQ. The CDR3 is CASSERASGGEDTQYF. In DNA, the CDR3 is TGCGCCAGCAGCGAGCGGGCCTCCGGAGGGGAAGATACGCAGTATTTT.

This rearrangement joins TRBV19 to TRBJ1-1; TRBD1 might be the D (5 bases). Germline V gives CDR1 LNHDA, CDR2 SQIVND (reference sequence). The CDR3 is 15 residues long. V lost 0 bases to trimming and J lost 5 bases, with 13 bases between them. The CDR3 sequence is CASSIEGLTVTEAFF. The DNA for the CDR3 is TGTGCCAGTAGTATAGAGGGTTTGACAGTGACTGAAGCTTTCTTT.